The rows below give T cell receptor beta chains drawn from one sample of a study of cytomegalovirus exposure and HLA in healthy donors. Data came from immunoSEQ multiplex PCR; TCRdb stores just in-frame clones and leaves some out. The table includes 120,000 to 150,000 clones, over 75% detected once. The material sequenced was PBMCs. These receptor sequences come from a woman aged 25 to 39 in good health and CMV-seronegative. Each CDR3 is given with its conserved first and last residue. The order of the fields is clone size, D gene, V gene, J gene, CDR3 protein, CDR3 DNA. A D gene is named only where the DNA matches it firmly. Clone size appears in some rows only: once, few, many, or a class for an expanded clone.

>-|TRBD1|TRBV6-1|TRBJ1-5
CASSETGEAQPQHF
TGTGCCAGCAGCGAGACAGGGGAAGCCCAGCCCCAGCATTTT
>-|TRBD2|TRBV15|TRBJ2-1
CATSRDPGRAALSSYNEQFF
TGTGCCACCAGCAGAGATCCCGGGAGGGCCGCTCTCAGCTCCTACAATGAGCAGTTCTTC
>-|TRBD2|TRBV5-1|TRBJ2-7
CASSLGGRNEQYF
TGCGCCAGCAGCTTGGGCGGGAGAAACGAGCAGTACTTC
>-|TRBD1|TRBV27|TRBJ1-2
CASSQGQAYNYGYTF
TGTGCCAGCAGCCAGGGACAGGCGTACAACTATGGCTACACCTTC
>-|-|TRBV20-1|TRBJ2-5
CSAGLQETQYF
TGCAGTGCTGGCCTCCAAGAGACCCAGTACTTC
>-|TRBD1|TRBV28|TRBJ1-3
CATLQGAGATIYF
TGTGCCACCCTACAGGGGGCAGGGGCCACCATATATTTT
>-|TRBD2|TRBV9|TRBJ2-5
CASSVDGTKYTQYF
TGTGCCAGCAGCGTGGACGGGACTAAATACACCCAGTACTTC
>few|-|TRBV27|TRBJ1-2
CASSPNLGGYGLDGYTF
TGTGCCAGCAGTCCAAACCTCGGGGGATATGGTCTAGATGGCTACACCTTC
>-|-|TRBV15|TRBJ2-5
CATSRDQGGETQYF
TGTGCCACCAGCAGAGATCAGGGAGGAGAGACCCAGTACTTC
>-|TRBD1|TRBV5-1|TRBJ1-4
CATSAGGRRANEKLFF
TGCGCCACCTCCGCAGGGGGAAGACGGGCTAATGAAAAACTGTTTTTT
>once|TRBD1|TRBV15|TRBJ1-6
CATSTDRGTNSPLHF
TGTGCCACCAGTACTGACAGGGGTACCAATTCACCCCTCCACTTT
>-|TRBD2|TRBV10-3|TRBJ2-2
CAIRGGVPGELFF
TGTGCCATCCGGGGAGGGGTACCCGGGGAGCTGTTTTTT
>-|TRBD2|TRBV15|TRBJ2-1
CATSRDQRLAGGEQFF
TGTGCCACCAGCAGAGACCAGCGGCTAGCGGGGGGGGAGCAGTTCTTC
>-|TRBD2|TRBV25-1|TRBJ2-3
CASSEAIAGGPDTQYF
TGTGCCAGCAGTGAGGCGATAGCGGGAGGGCCGGATACGCAGTATTTT
>-|-|TRBV19|TRBJ2-1
CASSIGGERYGGEQFF
TGTGCCAGTAGTATAGGCGGGGAGAGGTATGGCGGTGAGCAGTTCTTC
>-|-|TRBV5-6|TRBJ1-1
CASSPNPGQSTEAFF
TGTGCCAGCAGCCCTAATCCGGGACAAAGCACTGAAGCTTTCTTT
>few|TRBD1|TRBV18|TRBJ2-1
CASSRSGTGSHEQFF
TGTGCCAGCTCACGCTCCGGGACAGGGTCCCATGAGCAGTTCTTC
>-|TRBD1|TRBV6-1|TRBJ2-7
CATDRGRGSYEQYF
TGTGCCACAGACAGGGGGCGCGGTAGCTACGAGCAGTACTTC
>-|-|TRBV6-5|TRBJ1-1
CASSSQGLAFF
TGTGCCAGCAGTTCCCAGGGGTTAGCTTTCTTT
>-|TRBD2|TRBV30|TRBJ2-3
CAWSRRGGLDTQYF
TGTGCCTGGAGTAGGCGGGGGGGCCTGGATACGCAGTATTTT
>-|-|TRBV10-1|TRBJ2-5
CASSPGGFRETQYF
TGCGCCAGCAGCCCCGGAGGTTTCAGAGAGACCCAGTACTTC
>-|-|TRBV30|TRBJ2-2
CAWSVGRTTGELFF
TGTGCCTGGAGTGTTGGCAGAACCACCGGGGAGCTGTTTTTT
>-|-|TRBV9|TRBJ1-2
CASSRTTGRRINYGYTF
TGTGCCAGCAGTCGAACAACGGGGAGGCGTATCAACTATGGCTACACCTTC
>-|TRBD1|TRBV5-1|TRBJ1-3
CASTTGEIGNTIYF
TGCGCCAGCACCACAGGGGAAATCGGAAACACCATATATTTT
>-|-|TRBV6-1|TRBJ2-2
CASRVGVDTGELFF
TGTGCCAGCAGGGTAGGGGTGGACACCGGGGAGCTGTTTTTT
>-|-|TRBV25-1|TRBJ1-2
CASSELGGKRGYGYTF
TGTGCCAGCAGTGAGTTAGGAGGGAAGAGGGGCTATGGCTACACCTTC
>-|TRBD1|TRBV4-1|TRBJ1-4
CASSWTGALPNEKLFF
TGCGCCAGCAGCTGGACAGGGGCGCTACCTAATGAAAAACTGTTTTTT
>-|-|TRBV6-5|TRBJ2-7
CASSAGQWRGEQYF
TGTGCCAGCAGTGCCGGACAGTGGCGGGGGGAGCAGTACTTC